These 6 T cell receptor beta chains share one sample of origin, sequenced in a study of persistence of HIV-infected CD4 T cells. No cognate antigen is known for these TCRs. The libraries were made with immunoSEQ version 4 in survey mode. The protocol was immunoSEQ multiplex PCR, while the TCRdb copy is restricted to in-frame clones and leaves out a portion. The sample carries 50,000 or so clones, under 85% recorded once. Cells were stimulated with CMV-infected fibroblast lysates at 8 to 10 ug/mL. CD40L/CD69 double-negative CD45RO-high memory CD4+ T cells were collected. The sequencing here drew on CD4+ T cells sorted from PBMCs after roughly 18-hour stimulation, taken from a patient who received antiretroviral therapy. All receptors come from an adult man with HIV who was CMV-seropositive.

The genes are TRBV20-1 and TRBJ2-1; D not resolved. The CDR3 spans 11 residues. Germline V gives CDR1 DFQATT, CDR2 SNEGSKA (reference sequence). Trimming left V 6 bases short and J 7 bases short, with 10 bases between. DNA for the CDR3: TGCAGTGCGTTAACCCGTAATGAGCAGTTCTTC. The encoded protein is CSALTRNEQFF.

The chain carries TRBV7-3 and TRBJ2-2; TRBD1 aligns across 7 bases. V trimming: 5 bases; J trimming: 8 bases; junction bases outside the gene matches: 11. The CDR3 consists of 15 residues. The germline gives CDR1 SGHTA, CDR2 FQGTGA. The CDR3 loop reads CASSPTGVSTGELFF. In DNA, the CDR3 is TGTGCCAGCAGCCCCACAGGGGTATCAACTGGGGAGCTGTTTTTT.

This chain joins TRBV11-3 and TRBJ2-2, with 11 positions matching TRBD2. The germline V gene has CDR1 SGHNT and CDR2 YENEEA. The CDR3 consists of 15 residues. V lost 3 bases and J lost 6; bases outside the gene matches: 3. CDR3 protein: CASSFTSGGPGELFF. The CDR3, as DNA: TGTGCCAGCAGCTTTACTAGCGGGGGCCCCGGGGAGCTGTTTTTT. Together with reference TRBV11-3 and TRBJ2-2, the CDR3 gives the full variable domain: EAGVVQSPRYKIIEKKQPVAFWCNPISGHNTLYWYLQNLGQGPELLIRYENEEAVDDSQLPKDRFSAERLKGVDSTLKIQPAELGDSAVYLCASSFTSGGPGELFFGEGSRLTVL.

This chain uses TRBV6-4 with TRBJ1-3, with D unresolved. Trimming took 6 bases from V and 0 from J, leaving 18 bases between them. This CDR3 spans 17 amino acids. Per germline, CDR1 MRHNA and CDR2 SNTAGT. The CDR3 sequence is CASSPFAQGVSGNTIYF. The CDR3 DNA reads TGTGCCAGCAGCCCCTTCGCCCAAGGTGTCTCTGGAAACACCATATATTTT.

The V and J genes are TRBV6-5 and TRBJ2-7; D perhaps matches TRBD1 (5 bases). CDR1 and CDR2 from the germline V gene are MNHEY and SVGAGI. The CDR3 sequence is 15 residues long. The V gene lost 4 bases and the J gene lost 2 bases, with 15 bases spanning the gap. The CDR3 is CASSFQGASPYEQYF. In DNA, the CDR3 is TGTGCCAGCAGTTTCCAGGGTGCTTCGCCCTACGAGCAGTACTTC.

CDR3: CASSQDTQRGYNEQFF. For the CDR3, the DNA is TGCGCCAGCAGCCAAGATACACAGCGGGGGTACAATGAGCAGTTCTTC. The chain joins TRBV4-1 to TRBJ2-1, with 8 positions matching TRBD2. In germline, CDR1 is MGHRA, CDR2 YSYEKL. Trimming cost V 0 bases and J 4 bases; bases outside gene matches: 5. The CDR3 covers 16 residues.